This T cell receptor (beta chain) was sequenced for a study of regulatory T cells in long-lasting Graves disease. Overall study: Graves' patients (newly diagnosed) had been on antithyroid drugs under 3 months.

Time point described: newly diagnosed GD, antithyroid drugs for less than 3 months. There was RNA extracted from PBMCs, and the TCR library was made from it. For TCR beta, libraries came from iRepertoire HTBI primers and Arm-PCR of CDR3 regions. One entry per CDR3 protein results from TCRdb running MiXCR on the multiplex PCR reads. The table has a few hundred thousand distinct CDR3 sequences, approximately 15% seen once. The same sample was also used in a study of T cells in Graves' hyperthyroidism and ophthalmopathy.

The sample in question was peripheral blood mononuclear cells (PBMCs), obtained at new diagnosis, from a patient treated with antithyroid drugs. The clonotype comes from a man aged 30-40 years with Graves disease.

CDR3 region: CATSDLQTDNEQFF. The CDR3 nucleotides are TGTGCCACCAGTGATTTGCAAACAGACAATGAGCAGTTCTTC. The chain uses TRBV24-1 and TRBJ2-1; no clear D. The germline CDR1 and CDR2 sequences are KGHDR and SFDVKD. This CDR3 has 14 amino acids. The V gene lost 0 bases and the J gene lost 5 bases, with 7 bases spanning the gap.